This is a list of T cell receptor beta chains from one sample in a study of CXCR3-negative and CXCR3-positive naive CD8 T cells. TCRdb reprocessed the 5' RACE reads, with one entry per CDR3 protein and no DNA. In total, the table holds 40,000 to 45,000 distinct CDR3 sequences. Source material: naive CXCR3- CD8+ T cells from blood. These receptor sequences come from a human donor in good health. Some clones in this sample may be carry-over from other donors' samples. CDR3s include the opening cysteine and the closing phenylalanine or tryptophan. Clone size is not always given. Where it is, it says once, few, many or a class for expanded clones.

v_gene	abundance	j_gene	CDR3aa
TRBV6-5	-	TRBJ1-6	CASSAPGTEDNSPLHF
TRBV29-1	-	TRBJ2-5	CSVYGQGEQETQYF
TRBV4-3	-	TRBJ1-2	CASSQDYSEGGYGYTF
TRBV7-3	-	TRBJ2-1	CASSSDSGVYNEQFF
TRBV7-2	-	TRBJ2-1	CASRRGGLYNEQFF
TRBV4-3	-	TRBJ2-1	CASSQEGPTYNEQFF
TRBV5-1	-	TRBJ2-1	CASRESGGNEQFF
TRBV19	-	TRBJ1-1	CASSTWEANTEAFF
TRBV7-8	-	TRBJ2-1	CASSLRGGAYNEQFF
TRBV5-1	-	TRBJ2-1	CASSLQGGSYNEQFF
TRBV15	-	TRBJ1-2	CATSRDWFRTGSGYGYTF
TRBV4-2	medium-sized	TRBJ1-4	CASSQDGQGYRSNEKLFF
TRBV29-1	-	TRBJ2-7	CSVDKTGLSYEQYF
TRBV12-3/TRBV12-4	-	TRBJ2-1	CASTLDSYNEQFF
TRBV29-1	-	TRBJ2-5	CSVESRNQETQYF
TRBV4-2	-	TRBJ2-3	CASSQIRRELSTDTQYF
TRBV5-1	-	TRBJ2-1	CASSLGIGGYNEQFF
TRBV9	-	TRBJ2-2	CASSANQGVNTGELFF
TRBV12-2	-	TRBJ2-3	CASRPRARDSSDTQYF
TRBV4-2	-	TRBJ1-2	CASSPRDAYGYTF
TRBV20-1	-	TRBJ1-2	CSAQAYNEYGYGYTF
TRBV28	-	TRBJ1-1	CASPSGEGRKAFF
TRBV20-1	-	TRBJ2-1	CSASDIAGEDNEQFF
TRBV12-3/TRBV12-4	medium-sized	TRBJ2-1	CASTFWGHIYNEQFF
TRBV10-2	-	TRBJ2-1	CASSDPIAGGSCNEQFF
TRBV4-1	-	TRBJ2-7	CASSQREAAYEQYF
TRBV7-6	-	TRBJ1-1	CASSFSGRDLRNTEAFF
TRBV21-1	-	TRBJ1-2	CASKRGRWAYGYTF